This T cell receptor beta chain derives from a study of shared clonotypes between healthy human individuals. Study at large: Every donor yielded three CD4 naive, three CD4 memory, two CD8 naive and one CD8 memory plate.

CDR3 size: 11 residues. The ends were cut back, 4 bases at V and 5 bases at J, with 7 bases in the middle. From germline, CDR1 is SGHRS and CDR2 YFSETQ. Data came from immunoSEQ multiplex PCR; TCRdb stores just in-frame clones and leaves some out. The sample has millions of clones, about 95% seen once. The material sequenced was naive CD4+ T cells sorted from blood. Subset given: CD45RA+ positively selected. The chain recombines TRBV5-1 with TRBJ2-7; D unclear. The clonotype comes from a man aged 18 to 30 in good health. CDR3 residues: CASSPEHEQYF. In nucleotides, the CDR3 is TGCGCCAGCAGCCCCGAGCACGAGCAGTACTTC.